These T cell receptor beta chains were read from a single sample in a study of blood T cells in healthy people across ages. One entry per CDR3 protein results from TCRdb running MiXCR on the 5' RACE reads. The repertoire holds 1.2 million to 1.5 million distinct CDR3 sequences, with almost 60% as singletons. Sequencing was performed on blood. These receptors were collected from a young man in good health. CDR3s include the opening cysteine and the closing phenylalanine or tryptophan. Fields, in order: V gene, clone size, D gene, J gene, CDR3 DNA, CDR3 protein. The D gene is left open where the match is weak. The size of a clone is reported for some rows only, either as once, few or many, or as a class for expanded clones.

>TRBV3-1|.|.|TRBJ2-3
TGTGCCAGCAGCCAAGCGGGGTCCGTCTATACGCAGTATTTT
CASSQAGSVYTQYF
>TRBV27|.|TRBD2|TRBJ2-5
TGTGCCAGCAGTTTAACGGCGGGAGCCAGGCCCAATGAGCAGTACTTC
CASSLTAGARPNEQYF
>TRBV28|few|.|TRBJ1-6
TGTGCCAGCAGTTTGGGATTGGGGGAAAGCTCCTATAATTCACCCCTCCACTTT
CASSLGLGESSYNSPLHF
>TRBV7-9|.|.|TRBJ2-7
TGTGCCAGCAGCTTAGTTTGGCAGCGCGAGCAGTACTTC
CASSLVWQREQYF
>TRBV21-1|.|.|TRBJ2-5
TGTGCCAGCACCCCGGGGCGGGAGTACCAAGAGACCCAGTACTTC
CASTPGREYQETQYF
>TRBV30|.|.|TRBJ2-5
TGTGCCTGGAGGACATACGACAATGAGCAGTACTTC
CAWRTYDNEQYF
>TRBV4-1|.|.|TRBJ2-3
TGCGCCAGCAGACAGACCTCAGGCACAGATACGCAGTATTTT
CASRQTSGTDTQYF
>TRBV20-1|once|TRBD1|TRBJ2-7
TGCAGTGCTAGGGGACAGGGGAATTCCTACGAGCAGTACTTC
CSARGQGNSYEQYF
>TRBV6-1|.|TRBD1|TRBJ2-5
TGTGCCAGCATCCCCGGAAGGGGGCTCCAAGAGACCCAGTACTTC
CASIPGRGLQETQYF
>TRBV5-1|.|TRBD2|TRBJ2-4
TGCGCCAGCAGCTTGGGGACTAGCGGTACTGAGGAGCAGTACTTC
CASSLGTSGTEEQYF
>TRBV12-3/TRBV12-4|.|TRBD2|TRBJ2-4
TGTGCCAGCAGTCCAGGACTAGCGGGAGTCAACATTCAGTACTTC
CASSPGLAGVNIQYF
>TRBV4-3|once|TRBD1|TRBJ2-5
TGCGCCAGCAGCCAAGACAGGGGGTTCATCGAGACCCAGTACTTC
CASSQDRGFIETQYF
>TRBV4-1|few|.|TRBJ1-5
TGCGCCAGCAGCCAAGCCTGGACCGGAGATCAGCCCCAGCATTTT
CASSQAWTGDQPQHF
>TRBV3-1|.|TRBD2|TRBJ2-7
TGTGCCAGCAGCCAACTACTAGCGGGTCCCTACGAGCAGTACTTC
CASSQLLAGPYEQYF
>TRBV5-6|.|.|TRBJ2-7
TGTGCCAGCAGCTTGGACTCGGGAGTAGACGAGCAGTACTTC
CASSLDSGVDEQYF
>TRBV14|.|TRBD1|TRBJ2-7
TGTGCCAGCAGCCCAACTAAAAGGGGGCGCAGCTACGAGCAGTACTTC
CASSPTKRGRSYEQYF
>TRBV6-1|.|.|TRBJ2-7
TGTGCCAGCAGTGTAGTGGACAGCTCCTACGAGCAGTACTTC
CASSVVDSSYEQYF
>TRBV6-1|once|TRBD1|TRBJ2-5
TGTGCCAGCAGTGAGGGACAGGGTGATGAGACCCAGTACTTC
CASSEGQGDETQYF
>TRBV4-1|few|.|TRBJ1-5
TGCGCCAGCAGCCTCAGGGTAGCTCAGCCCCAGCATTTT
CASSLRVAQPQHF
>TRBV12-3/TRBV12-4|few|.|TRBJ1-4
TGTGCCAGCGGAATCGTCTACGAAAAACTGTTTTTT
CASGIVYEKLFF
>TRBV10-2|.|.|TRBJ2-7
TGCGCCAGCAGTGGGTCGATCGCCCTGGGTCAGGGGAGGTACGAGCAGTACTTC
CASSGSIALGQGRYEQYF
>TRBV10-3|.|.|TRBJ2-5
TGTGCCATCAGTGGGTATCTAGCCGGCGAAGAGACCCAGTACTTC
CAISGYLAGEETQYF
>TRBV6-1|.|TRBD1|TRBJ2-1
TGTGCCAGCAGTGGAAGGGAGAGACAGGGGAGCTCCTACAATGAGCAGTTCTTC
CASSGRERQGSSYNEQFF
>TRBV20-1|few|.|TRBJ2-7
TGCAGCGAAACCGGGACTCGCTACGAGCAGTACTTC
CSETGTRYEQYF
>TRBV29-1|.|.|TRBJ2-1
TGCAGCGTTGGACTAGGGCTTTCCTACAATGAGCAGTTCTTC
CSVGLGLSYNEQFF
>TRBV29-1|.|TRBD1|TRBJ2-7
TGCAGCGTTGAACATCCTCGACAGGGAAAGACCTACGAGCAGTACTTC
CSVEHPRQGKTYEQYF
>TRBV11-2|few|.|TRBJ2-3
TGTGCCAGCAGCTTAGGGGAAGGCCTAGGAGGAGATACGCAGTATTTT
CASSLGEGLGGDTQYF
>TRBV5-1|.|TRBD2|TRBJ2-5
TGCGCCAGCAGCTTCGGACTAGCGGGAATCCAAGAGACCCAGTACTTC
CASSFGLAGIQETQYF
>TRBV29-1|.|.|TRBJ2-7
TGCAGCGTTGATAACACTTACAGAACAAACTACAATGAGCAGTACTTC
CSVDNTYRTNYNEQYF
>TRBV14|.|.|TRBJ2-2
TGTGCCAGCAGCCAAACGGCCCGCCGGCTTAGCACCGGGGAGCTGTTTTTT
CASSQTARRLSTGELFF
>TRBV6-5|few|.|TRBJ1-2
TGTGCCAGCAGGGGGGTCGGGTCGGGTGGCTACACCTTC
CASRGVGSGGYTF
>TRBV2|.|.|TRBJ2-7
TGTGCCAGCAGTGATTATCGGCAGGGCTACGAGCAGTACTTC
CASSDYRQGYEQYF
>TRBV7-9|many|TRBD1|TRBJ2-5
TGTGCCAGCAGCCCATCGTACGGGACAGGGCAAGAGACCCAGTACTTC
CASSPSYGTGQETQYF
>TRBV7-2|few|TRBD2|TRBJ2-1
TGTGCCAGCAGCAAATGGACTAGTTACAATGAGCAGTTCTTC
CASSKWTSYNEQFF
>TRBV24-1|few|.|TRBJ2-7
TGTGCCACCAGTGATTATGGGTACGAGCAGTACTTC
CATSDYGYEQYF
>TRBV2|.|.|TRBJ1-1
TGTGCCAGCAGTGAACCTTCTGAAGCTTTCTTT
CASSEPSEAFF
>TRBV20-1|.|TRBD2|TRBJ2-7
TGCAGTGCCAGTCCCGGGACTAGCGGATCCTTCTCCTACGAGCAGTACTTC
CSASPGTSGSFSYEQYF
>TRBV2|.|.|TRBJ2-7
TGTGCCAGCAACCGGGACCGAGTGCTGCAGTACTTC
CASNRDRVLQYF
>TRBV10-2|.|.|TRBJ1-2
TGCGCCAGCATTGGGACGTCGGAAGGCTACACCTTC
CASIGTSEGYTF
>TRBV6-2/TRBV6-3|.|.|TRBJ2-5
TGTGCCAGCAGTTACTCGAGTGGGACACCGTACCAAGAGACCCAGTACTTC
CASSYSSGTPYQETQYF
>TRBV7-9|.|.|TRBJ2-7
TGTGCCAGCAGCTTAAGGGACGGGAGTGGTTACGAGCAGTACTTC
CASSLRDGSGYEQYF
>TRBV11-2|.|.|TRBJ2-5
TGTGCCAGCTCCATGCCCACGGGGTTCCAAGAGACCCAGTACTTC
CASSMPTGFQETQYF
>TRBV4-1|.|.|TRBJ2-1
TGCGCCAGCAGTACCGGAGAGGGGAGAGGGCAGTTCTTC
CASSTGEGRGQFF
>TRBV30|.|.|TRBJ2-4
TGTGCCTGGAGTGTGTACAACCTAGAGCAGTACTTC
CAWSVYNLEQYF
>TRBV6-6|.|TRBD2|TRBJ2-7
TGTGCCAGCAGTCTAAGACTAGCGGACGTATCCTACGAGCAGTACTTC
CASSLRLADVSYEQYF
>TRBV6-5|.|.|TRBJ1-6
TGTGCCAGCAGTTACTCGATGGGGGCGGGTTCACCCCTCCACTTT
CASSYSMGAGSPLHF
>TRBV20-1|few|TRBD1|TRBJ1-2
TGCAGTGCTGACACCGGGACAGGGGTTCATGGCTACACCTTC
CSADTGTGVHGYTF
>TRBV5-5|.|.|TRBJ1-6
TGTGCCAGCAGCAGTCGGGCCATGAGCTCCTATAATTCGCCCCTCCACTTT
CASSSRAMSSYNSPLHF
>TRBV10-3|.|.|TRBJ1-5
TGTGCCATCAGAGGACAGAGCAATCAGCCCCAGCATTTT
CAIRGQSNQPQHF
>TRBV29-1|.|TRBD1|TRBJ1-2
TGCAGCGTTGAAAATACACAGGGGGACTATGGCTACACCTTC
CSVENTQGDYGYTF
>TRBV7-2|few|.|TRBJ2-6
TGTGCCAGCAGCTTAGCGGGTGATGGGGCCAACGTCCTGACTTTC
CASSLAGDGANVLTF
>TRBV30|.|.|TRBJ1-1
TGTGCCTGGAGTGTCGGGATCGTCACTGAAGCTTTCTTT
CAWSVGIVTEAFF
>TRBV12-3/TRBV12-4|few|TRBD1|TRBJ2-4
TGTGCCAGCAGCGTGACAGGGGGCCTAGCCAAAAACATTCAGTACTTC
CASSVTGGLAKNIQYF